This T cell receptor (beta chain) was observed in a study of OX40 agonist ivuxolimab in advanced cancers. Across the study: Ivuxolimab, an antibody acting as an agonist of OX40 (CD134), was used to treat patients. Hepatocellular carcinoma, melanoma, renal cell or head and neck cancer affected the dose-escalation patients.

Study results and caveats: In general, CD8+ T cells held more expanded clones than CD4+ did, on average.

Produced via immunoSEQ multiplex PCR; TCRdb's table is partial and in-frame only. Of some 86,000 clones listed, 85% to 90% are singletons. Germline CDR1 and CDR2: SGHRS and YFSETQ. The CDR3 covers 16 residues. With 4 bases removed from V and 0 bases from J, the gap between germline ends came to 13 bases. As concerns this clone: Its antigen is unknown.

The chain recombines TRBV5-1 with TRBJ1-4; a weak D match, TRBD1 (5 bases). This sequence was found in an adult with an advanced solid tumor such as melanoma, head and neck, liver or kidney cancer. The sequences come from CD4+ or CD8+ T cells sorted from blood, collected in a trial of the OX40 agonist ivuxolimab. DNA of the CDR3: TGCGCCAGCAGCACAACAGGTTCCGCAACTAATGAAAAACTGTTTTTT. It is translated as CASSTTGSATNEKLFF. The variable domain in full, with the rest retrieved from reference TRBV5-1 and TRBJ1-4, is KAGVTQTPRYLIKTRGQQVTLSCSPISGHRSVSWYQQTPGQGLQFLFEYFSETQRNKGNFPGRFSGRQFSNSRSEMNVSTLELGDSALYLCASSTTGSATNEKLFFGSGTQLSVL.